This TCR beta chain stems from a study of graft-versus-host responses after intestinal transplantation. Study overall: Each transplant was multivisceral, liver-intestinal, or isolated intestinal. Recipients uniformly received anti-thymocyte globulin induction, followed by tacrolimus and steroids for roughly 3 years.

V shed 0 bases and J shed 6 bases, with 6 bases lying between them. Germline values: CDR1 MNHEY, CDR2 SMNVEV (reference sequence). The CDR3 covers 12 residues. General study findings and limits: Levels of circulating GvH clones at their peak were associated with early post-transplant HvG declines. GvH clones detected in recipient marrow included some appearing first in ileum or blood.

The sample holds a few counts of this clone. Its antigen is still unknown. The assay was immunoSEQ multiplex PCR, and TCRdb's table has in-frame clones only and misses some. This sample has more than 40,000 clones, with 85% to 95% found just once. Sequencing used unstimulated CD8+ T cells sorted from spleen or lymph node cells, obtained before transplant. The chain combines TRBV27 with TRBJ2-7; no reliable D call. This sequence was found in a human donor who was the organ donor for an intestinal transplant. This CDR3 reads CASSLSGIEQYF. The CDR3 nucleotides are TGTGCCAGCAGTTTATCAGGGATCGAGCAGTACTTC.